This TCR beta chain derives from a study of identical twins. Findings and caveats of the study: There were fewer insertions in abundant cord blood beta clonotypes, but memory repertoires showed no such pattern. The study found excess low generation probability among twin-shared out-of-frame alpha sequences.

A word on this clonotype: The antigen remains unidentified.

The V end was cut by 5 bases, the J end by 2 bases, with 13 bases between. This CDR3 region has 15 residues. Germline CDR1 and CDR2: SGHTA and FQGNSA. MiXCR, applied by TCRdb to the 5' RACE reads, yields one record per CDR3 protein. The table has a few hundred thousand distinct CDR3 sequences, roughly 26% seen once. These same data were also listed under a study on T cells expressing NK-cell markers. Turning to that study: Sequenced donors, eight in total, included seven who were HCMV-seropositive and one who was seronegative. In a group of five to seven donors, dominant NKG2C+ clonotypes represented about 1.0-7.5% of CD8+ T cells.

The V gene is TRBV7-2, the J gene TRBJ2-1; the D gene could be TRBD1 or TRBD2 (5 bases each). The sequenced sample consisted of CD4+ T cells sorted from blood. The source is a woman younger than 30 in good health. CDR3 bases: TGTGCCAGCAGCGCGCGACTGGGGGCCTACAATGAGCAGTTCTTC. It translates to CASSARLGAYNEQFF. The full variable domain, completed using reference TRBV7-2 and TRBJ2-1, is GAGVSQSPSNKVTEKGKDVELRCDPISGHTALYWYRQSLGQGLEFLIYFQGNSAPDKSGLPSDRFSAERTGGSVSTLTIQRTQQEDSAVYLCASSARLGAYNEQFFGPGTRLTVL.